Sequencing of this T cell receptor (beta chain) was carried out in a study of patients and donors after allogeneic stem cell transplantation. This clonotype appeared a few times. After removal of 3 bases from V and 6 bases from J, the junction contained 8 bases not matched to a gene. This CDR3 region has 15 residues. Each CDR3 protein gets one entry after TCRdb re-called the RT-PCR reads with MiXCR. This table holds more than 850,000 distinct CDR3 sequences, approximately 18% found once. The gene calls are TRBV12-3 or TRBV12-4 and TRBJ2-1, with 7 bases aligning to TRBD2. The sequence was obtained from a human donor who was either an allogeneic HSCT recipient or a stem cell or donor lymphocyte infusion donor (not recorded which). It is not recorded whose cells these are; they may come from a transplant donor. The sample taken for sequencing was blood, either unsorted or a sorted T cell fraction (not recorded which). The CDR3 protein is CASSFVAGEGNEQFF. The DNA of the CDR3 is TGTGCCAGCAGTTTTGTGGCGGGAGAGGGCAATGAGCAGTTCTTC.